Listed below are T cell receptor beta chains from one sample, sequenced in a study of blood T cell repertoires in COVID-19. TCRdb keeps only in-frame clones here, not all; method: immunoSEQ multiplex PCR. This sample carries 20,000 or so clones, roughly nine tenths of them seen once, and the ten largest clones take approximately 19%. The sequenced sample was peripheral blood. Receptor source: a human donor in a cohort sampled during active COVID-19. Each CDR3 is given with its conserved first and last residue. A D gene is named only where the DNA matches it firmly. Clone size is not always given. Where it is, it says once, few, many or a class for expanded clones.

CDR3	DNA	J	length	size	D	V
CAGGMDSSESTDTQYF	TGTGCCGGTGGAATGGACAGCTCAGAGAGCACAGATACGCAGTATTTT	TRBJ2-3	16	NA	NA	TRBV10-3
CASSLGGAPGNTIYF	TGTGCCAGCAGCCTGGGGGGGGCGCCTGGAAACACCATATATTTT	TRBJ1-3	15	NA	NA	TRBV2
CSVDLAGTEAFF	TGCAGCGTTGATCTGGCGGGGACTGAAGCTTTCTTT	TRBJ1-1	12	NA	NA	TRBV29-1
CASITKRDEQFF	TGTGCCAGCATCACCAAGCGAGATGAGCAGTTCTTC	TRBJ2-1	12	NA	NA	TRBV12-3/TRBV12-4
CASSLLAGEGDTQYF	TGTGCCAGCAGCCTACTAGCGGGAGAGGGAGATACGCAGTATTTT	TRBJ2-3	15	NA	TRBD2	TRBV7-3
CASSPTDRGDTEAFF	TGTGCCAGCAGTCCCACCGACAGGGGGGATACTGAAGCTTTCTTT	TRBJ1-1	15	NA	TRBD1	TRBV6-5
CASSLLWTARNEKLFF	TGTGCCAGCAGTTTACTTTGGACAGCGAGGAATGAAAAACTGTTTTTT	TRBJ1-4	16	NA	NA	TRBV6-5
CASSKEGTAENIQYF	TGTGCCAGTAGTAAGGAAGGGACAGCGGAAAACATTCAGTACTTC	TRBJ2-4	15	NA	TRBD1	TRBV19
CASSQIGQGNTEAFF	TGTGCCAGCAGCCAAATAGGACAGGGGAACACTGAAGCTTTCTTT	TRBJ1-1	15	NA	TRBD1	TRBV3-1/TRBV3-2
CASLRQGAGEKLFF	TGTGCCAGCCTCCGCCAGGGGGCGGGTGAAAAACTGTTTTTT	TRBJ1-4	14	NA	TRBD1	TRBV2
CASSVDKERYEQYF	TGTGCCAGCAGCGTAGATAAGGAGCGCTACGAGCAGTACTTC	TRBJ2-7	14	NA	NA	TRBV9
CATRQKQETQYF	TGTGCCACCAGACAGAAACAAGAGACCCAGTACTTC	TRBJ2-5	12	NA	NA	TRBV3-1/TRBV3-2
CASRRTSGRNAEQYF	TGTGCCAGCAGAAGGACTAGCGGGAGAAATGCCGAGCAGTACTTC	TRBJ2-7	15	NA	TRBD2	TRBV28
CASSSNFGTGGWETQYF	TGTGCCAGCAGTTCTAATTTCGGGACAGGGGGCTGGGAGACCCAGTACTTC	TRBJ2-5	17	NA	TRBD1	TRBV5-4
CASSRQGSYEQYF	TGTGCCAGCAGCCGACAGGGATCCTACGAGCAGTACTTC	TRBJ2-7	13	NA	TRBD1	TRBV7-6
CASSQAASGGREQYF	TGTGCCAGCAGCCAAGCGGCTAGCGGGGGGAGAGAGCAGTACTTC	TRBJ2-7	15	NA	TRBD2	TRBV3-1/TRBV3-2
CASSLAAIQGDGYTF	TGTGCCAGCAGCTTAGCGGCAATACAGGGTGATGGCTACACCTTC	TRBJ1-2	15	NA	NA	TRBV7-2
CASSRPGQQNTEAFF	TGTGCCAGCAGCCGACCCGGACAGCAGAACACTGAAGCTTTCTTT	TRBJ1-1	15	NA	NA	TRBV3-1/TRBV3-2
CASSLAGRGEYGYTF	TGCGCCAGCAGTTTGGCAGGCAGGGGAGAGTATGGCTACACCTTC	TRBJ1-2	15	NA	NA	TRBV5-1
CASSQGSEQGFYEQYF	TGCGCCAGCAGCCAAGGATCGGAACAGGGTTTCTACGAGCAGTACTTC	TRBJ2-7	16	NA	NA	TRBV4-1
CASSQVGRTVYNSPLHF	TGTGCCAGCAGCCAAGTGGGACGGACAGTTTATAATTCACCCCTCCACTTT	TRBJ1-6	17	NA	NA	TRBV3-1/TRBV3-2
CASSGGTGRGTQYF	TGTGCCAGTAGTGGGGGGACAGGGCGAGGGACCCAGTACTTC	TRBJ2-5	14	NA	TRBD1	TRBV19
CASSQGQGAYNEQFF	TGCGCCAGCAGCCAAGGACAGGGGGCTTACAATGAGCAGTTCTTC	TRBJ2-1	15	NA	TRBD1	TRBV4-1
CATRFGGETQYF	TGTGCCACGAGGTTCGGGGGGGAGACCCAGTACTTC	TRBJ2-5	12	NA	TRBD2	TRBV24-1
CSASTVGITGELFF	TGCAGTGCCAGTACCGTCGGGATCACCGGGGAGCTGTTTTTT	TRBJ2-2	14	once	NA	TRBV20-1
CASSPGHSSGANVLTF	TGCGCCAGCAGCCCAGGGCACAGCTCTGGGGCCAACGTCCTGACTTTC	TRBJ2-6	16	NA	NA	TRBV4-1
CASSTQGMPGELFF	TGTGCCAGTAGTACCCAGGGGATGCCCGGGGAGCTGTTTTTT	TRBJ2-2	14	NA	NA	TRBV19
CASSAQQGGWSTEAFF	TGTGCCAGCAGCGCTCAACAGGGGGGATGGAGCACTGAAGCTTTCTTT	TRBJ1-1	16	NA	TRBD1	TRBV9
CASSDDSSNYGYTF	TGTGCCAGTAGTGATGACAGCTCTAACTATGGCTACACCTTC	TRBJ1-2	14	once	NA	TRBV19
CASSLSRANGYTF	TGTGCCAGCAGTTTAAGCAGGGCGAATGGCTACACCTTC	TRBJ1-2	13	NA	NA	TRBV27
CASSQDASGTYNEQFF	TGCGCCAGCAGCCAAGACGCTAGTGGGACTTACAATGAGCAGTTCTTC	TRBJ2-1	16	NA	NA	TRBV4-3
CASSQVAGTLPPPQHF	TGTGCCAGCAGCCAAGTGGCAGGGACACTACCCCCGCCCCAGCATTTT	TRBJ1-5	16	NA	NA	TRBV4-2
CASGSKREKANNEQFF	TGCGCCAGCGGTTCAAAGCGGGAGAAGGCCAACAATGAGCAGTTCTTC	TRBJ2-1	16	NA	TRBD2	TRBV4-3
CASSPRAGGIQPQHF	TGCGCCAGCAGCCCGAGGGCGGGGGGGATTCAGCCCCAGCATTTT	TRBJ1-5	15	few	NA	TRBV4-1
CASSALGTSRNTGELFF	TGTGCCAGCAGTGCTTTAGGGACTAGCAGGAACACCGGGGAGCTGTTTTTT	TRBJ2-2	17	NA	TRBD2	TRBV6-2/TRBV6-3
CASSVLAGIFNEQFF	TGTGCCAGCAGCGTCCTAGCGGGAATTTTCAATGAGCAGTTCTTC	TRBJ2-1	15	NA	TRBD2	TRBV7-8
CASSGQDKTNVNYGYTF	TGTGCCAGTTCCGGGCAGGACAAAACAAATGTTAACTATGGCTACACCTTC	TRBJ1-2	17	NA	NA	TRBV11-2
CASSSHRGLEYGYTF	TGTGCCAGCAGTTCACACAGGGGGCTGGAATATGGCTACACCTTC	TRBJ1-2	15	NA	TRBD1	TRBV6-5
CASSESGDRGPHTF	TGCGCCAGCAGTGAGTCGGGAGACAGGGGGCCCCACACCTTC	TRBJ1-2	14	NA	TRBD1	TRBV10-2
CSASETRLAEETQYF	TGCAGTGCTAGTGAGACCCGACTAGCGGAAGAGACCCAGTACTTC	TRBJ2-5	15	NA	TRBD2	TRBV20-1
CASSQTMGRPKEAFF	TGCGCCAGCAGCCAAACAATGGGGCGTCCGAAAGAAGCTTTCTTT	TRBJ1-1	15	NA	NA	TRBV4-1
CASAGTGSSIEQYF	TGCGCCAGCGCAGGGACAGGCTCTTCCATCGAGCAGTACTTC	TRBJ2-7	14	NA	TRBD1	TRBV5-1
CASSQGVSGISGELFF	TGCGCCAGCAGCCAAGGGGTTAGCGGGATATCCGGGGAGCTGTTTTTT	TRBJ2-2	16	NA	TRBD2	TRBV4-1
CASSTGLAGTQYF	TGTGCCAGCAGCACCGGACTAGCGGGTACGCAGTATTTT	TRBJ2-3	13	NA	TRBD2	TRBV7-2
CASSWGQGQTETQYF	TGTGCCAGCAGCTGGGGACAGGGGCAAACGGAGACCCAGTACTTC	TRBJ2-5	15	NA	TRBD1	TRBV13
CAWSVSGQLNEKLFF	TGTGCCTGGAGTGTATCTGGACAGCTTAATGAAAAACTGTTTTTT	TRBJ1-4	15	NA	NA	TRBV30
CASSQNNMNTEAFF	TGTGCCAGCAGCCAAAACAACATGAACACTGAAGCTTTCTTT	TRBJ1-1	14	NA	NA	TRBV14
CASSWDLAGARGEQFF	TGTGCCAGCAGTTGGGATCTAGCGGGGGCCCGAGGTGAGCAGTTCTTC	TRBJ2-1	16	NA	TRBD2	TRBV27
CAISEMLRDRDGYTF	TGTGCCATCAGTGAGATGCTTCGGGATCGGGATGGCTACACCTTC	TRBJ1-2	15	NA	NA	TRBV10-3
CASSYFQTQNSEQFF	TGTGCCAGCAGTTACTTCCAGACACAAAATAGTGAGCAGTTCTTC	TRBJ2-1	15	few	NA	TRBV6-2/TRBV6-3
CASSLAGSGSFNEQFF	TGTGCCAGCAGCTTAGCCGGTAGCGGGTCTTTCAATGAGCAGTTCTTC	TRBJ2-1	16	NA	TRBD2	TRBV7-2
CASSQGLAGAETQYF	TGTGCCAGCAGCCAAGGACTAGCGGGAGCAGAGACCCAGTACTTC	TRBJ2-5	15	NA	TRBD2	TRBV14
CASSYFGGGPYEQYF	TGTGCCAGCAGTTACTTTGGCGGGGGGCCGTACGAGCAGTACTTC	TRBJ2-7	15	once	TRBD2	TRBV6-2/TRBV6-3
CASSPHGGSDTQYF	TGTGCCAGCAGCCCACACGGGGGGTCAGATACGCAGTATTTT	TRBJ2-3	14	NA	TRBD2	TRBV14
CASSPGQFNEKLFF	TGCGCCAGCAGCCCGGGACAGTTTAATGAAAAACTGTTTTTT	TRBJ1-4	14	NA	TRBD1	TRBV5-1
CASTQLQGTSGSDEQFF	TGTGCCAGCACCCAACTTCAAGGGACTAGCGGGAGTGATGAGCAGTTCTTC	TRBJ2-1	17	NA	NA	TRBV21-1